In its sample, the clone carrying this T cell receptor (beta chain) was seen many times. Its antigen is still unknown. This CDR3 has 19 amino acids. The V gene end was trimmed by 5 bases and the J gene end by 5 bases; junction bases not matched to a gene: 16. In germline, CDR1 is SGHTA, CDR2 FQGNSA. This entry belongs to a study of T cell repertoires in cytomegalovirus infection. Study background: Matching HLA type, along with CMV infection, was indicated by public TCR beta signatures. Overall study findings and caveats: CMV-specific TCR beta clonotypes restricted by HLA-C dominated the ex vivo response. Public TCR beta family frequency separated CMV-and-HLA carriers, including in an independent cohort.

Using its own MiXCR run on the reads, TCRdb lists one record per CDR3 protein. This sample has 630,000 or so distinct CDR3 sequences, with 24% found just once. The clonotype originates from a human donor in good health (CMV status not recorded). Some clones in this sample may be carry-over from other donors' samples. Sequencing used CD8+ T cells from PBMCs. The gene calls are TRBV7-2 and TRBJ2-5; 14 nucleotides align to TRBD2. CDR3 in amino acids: CASSLPGLAGELSRETQYF. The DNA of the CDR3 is TGTGCCAGCAGCCTCCCGGGACTAGCGGGGGAGCTAAGTCGGGAGACCCAGTACTTC. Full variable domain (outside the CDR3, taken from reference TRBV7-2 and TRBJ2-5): GAGVSQSPSNKVTEKGKDVELRCDPISGHTALYWYRQSLGQGLEFLIYFQGNSAPDKSGLPSDRFSAERTGGSVSTLTIQRTQQEDSAVYLCASSLPGLAGELSRETQYFGPGTRLLVL.